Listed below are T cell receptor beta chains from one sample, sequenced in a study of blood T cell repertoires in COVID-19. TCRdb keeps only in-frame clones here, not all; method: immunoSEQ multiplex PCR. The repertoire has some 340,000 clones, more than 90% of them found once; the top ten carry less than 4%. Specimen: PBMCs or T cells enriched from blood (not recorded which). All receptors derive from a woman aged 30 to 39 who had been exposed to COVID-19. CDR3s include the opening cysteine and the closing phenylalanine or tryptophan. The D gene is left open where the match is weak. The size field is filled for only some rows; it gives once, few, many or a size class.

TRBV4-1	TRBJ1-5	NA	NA	CASSRTGVSNQPQHF	TGCGCCAGCAGCCGTACCGGGGTTAGCAATCAGCCCCAGCATTTT
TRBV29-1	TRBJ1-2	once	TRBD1	CSVDGTGGSSQYGYTF	TGCAGCGTTGATGGAACAGGGGGCTCGTCACAGTATGGCTACACCTTC
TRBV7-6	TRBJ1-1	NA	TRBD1	CASSGTGGTGAEAFF	TGTGCCAGCAGCGGGACAGGGGGTACAGGCGCTGAAGCTTTCTTT
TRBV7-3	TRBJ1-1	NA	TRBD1	CASSPGQGNTEAFF	TGTGCCAGCAGCCCGGGACAGGGGAACACTGAAGCTTTCTTT
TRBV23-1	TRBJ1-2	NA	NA	CASSPLGVGEDNYGYTF	TGCGCCAGCAGTCCGCTAGGGGTCGGCGAGGATAACTATGGCTACACCTTC
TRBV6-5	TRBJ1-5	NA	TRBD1	CASRGTGAPDQPQHF	TGTGCCAGCAGAGGGACAGGGGCGCCGGATCAGCCCCAGCATTTT
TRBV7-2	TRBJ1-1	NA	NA	CASSPMAVNTEAFF	TGTGCCAGCAGCCCCATGGCAGTGAACACTGAAGCTTTCTTT
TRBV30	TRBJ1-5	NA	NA	CAWSVHGVGNQPQHF	TGTGCCTGGAGTGTACACGGGGTGGGCAATCAGCCCCAGCATTTT
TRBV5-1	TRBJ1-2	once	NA	CASSRETSSGYFYGYTF	TGCGCCAGCAGCCGAGAGACGAGTTCAGGGTACTTCTATGGCTACACCTTC
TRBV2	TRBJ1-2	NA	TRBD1	CASRGQGLYGYTF	TGTGCCAGCAGGGGACAGGGGCTTTATGGCTACACCTTC
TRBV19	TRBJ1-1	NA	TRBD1	CASSISPTGVGNTEAFF	TGTGCCAGTAGTATTTCGCCGACAGGGGTGGGGAACACTGAAGCTTTCTTT
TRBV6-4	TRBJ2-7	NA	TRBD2	CASSPSGGNANYEQYF	TGTGCCAGCAGCCCCTCGGGGGGAAACGCGAACTACGAGCAGTACTTC
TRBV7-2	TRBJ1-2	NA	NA	CASSFQQGNYGYTF	TGTGCCAGCAGCTTTCAACAGGGTAACTATGGCTACACCTTC
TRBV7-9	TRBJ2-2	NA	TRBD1	CASRTGPGELFF	TGTGCCAGCCGGACAGGCCCCGGGGAGCTGTTTTTT
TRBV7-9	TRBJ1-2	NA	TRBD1	CASSRNRDRVDYGYTF	TGTGCCAGCAGCAGAAACCGGGACAGGGTGGACTATGGCTACACCTTC
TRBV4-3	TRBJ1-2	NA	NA	CASSRKQGTGYTF	TGCGCCAGCAGCCGCAAACAGGGAACTGGCTACACCTTC
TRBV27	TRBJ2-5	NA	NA	CASRDYGETQYF	TGTGCCAGCAGGGACTACGGCGAGACCCAGTACTTC
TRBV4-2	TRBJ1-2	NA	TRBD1	CASSQDQGGYGYTF	TGTGCCAGCAGCCAAGATCAGGGGGGCTATGGCTACACCTTC
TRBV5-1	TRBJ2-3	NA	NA	CASSLGGTQYF	TGCGCCAGCAGCTTGGGAGGTACGCAGTATTTT
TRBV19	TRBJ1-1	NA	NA	CASSVDSVAEAFF	TGTGCCAGTAGTGTTGACAGCGTAGCTGAAGCTTTCTTT
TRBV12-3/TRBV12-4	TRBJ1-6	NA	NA	CASRVSNNSPLHF	TGTGCCAGCAGAGTTAGTAATAATTCACCCCTCCACTTT
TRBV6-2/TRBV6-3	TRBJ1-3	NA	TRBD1	CASSRDSTGNTIYF	TGTGCCAGCAGCCGGGACAGTACGGGAAACACCATATATTTT
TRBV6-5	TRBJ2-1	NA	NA	CATSDSYNEQFF	TGTGCCACCTCCGACAGCTACAATGAGCAGTTCTTC
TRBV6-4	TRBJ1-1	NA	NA	CASSDSGRGAEAFF	TGTGCCAGCAGTGACTCAGGCAGAGGAGCTGAAGCTTTCTTT
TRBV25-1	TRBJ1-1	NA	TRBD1	CASRRDSEAFF	TGTGCCAGCAGAAGGGACAGTGAAGCTTTCTTT
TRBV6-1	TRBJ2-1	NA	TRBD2	CASSALLSGVTYNEQFF	TGTGCCAGCAGTGCCCTCCTGAGCGGGGTAACCTACAATGAGCAGTTCTTC
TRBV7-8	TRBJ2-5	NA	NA	CASISGILAPVQETQYF	TGTGCCAGCATCTCTGGAATTCTAGCGCCGGTCCAAGAGACCCAGTACTTC
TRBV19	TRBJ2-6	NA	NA	CASSIGPGANVLTF	TGTGCCAGTAGTATAGGGCCTGGGGCCAACGTCCTGACTTTC
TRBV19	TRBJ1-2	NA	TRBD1	CASTTPGTGGNYGYTF	TGTGCCAGTACCACACCCGGGACAGGGGGAAACTATGGCTACACCTTC
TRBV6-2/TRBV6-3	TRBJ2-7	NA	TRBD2	CASSPGLAGSYEQYF	TGTGCCAGCAGCCCGGGACTAGCGGGCTCCTACGAGCAGTACTTC
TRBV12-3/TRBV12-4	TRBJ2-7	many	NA	CASSLYYEQYF	TGTGCCAGCAGTTTGTACTACGAGCAGTACTTC
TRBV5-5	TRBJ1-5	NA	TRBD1	CASSPGQISNQPQHF	TGTGCCAGCAGCCCGGGACAGATAAGCAATCAGCCCCAGCATTTT
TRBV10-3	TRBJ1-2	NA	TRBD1	CAISAPRQGSYGYTF	TGTGCCATCAGTGCCCCCCGACAGGGAAGCTATGGCTACACCTTC
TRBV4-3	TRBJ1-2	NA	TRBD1	CASSQDPYRGYGYTF	TGCGCCAGCAGCCAAGATCCGTACAGGGGGTATGGCTACACCTTC
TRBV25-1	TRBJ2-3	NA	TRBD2	CASSGGTSGDFRDTQYF	TGTGCCAGCAGTGGCGGGACTAGCGGGGACTTCAGGGATACGCAGTATTTT
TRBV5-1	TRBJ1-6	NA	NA	CASRAGERHYNSPLHF	TGCGCCAGCCGAGCGGGGGAGCGACACTATAATTCACCCCTCCACTTT
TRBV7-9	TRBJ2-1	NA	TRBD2	CASSARGGTYNEQFF	TGTGCCAGCAGCGCGCGCGGGGGGACCTACAATGAGCAGTTCTTC
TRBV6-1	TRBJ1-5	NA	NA	CASSGGTPVYNQPQHF	TGTGCCAGCAGTGGTGGGACTCCTGTCTACAATCAGCCCCAGCATTTT
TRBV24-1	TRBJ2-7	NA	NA	CATSDNRDRPYEQYF	TGTGCCACCAGTGATAACAGGGATAGACCCTACGAGCAGTACTTC
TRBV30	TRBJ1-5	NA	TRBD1	CAWGGQRGAIGQPQHF	TGTGCCTGGGGGGGACAGAGAGGGGCAATCGGTCAGCCCCAGCATTTT
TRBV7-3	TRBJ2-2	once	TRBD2	CASSPGVAGGPTGELFF	TGTGCCAGCAGCCCAGGGGTTGCGGGGGGGCCCACCGGGGAGCTGTTTTTT
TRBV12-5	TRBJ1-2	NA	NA	CASRLTGTGYTF	TGTGCTAGCCGGCTTACAGGGACCGGCTACACCTTC
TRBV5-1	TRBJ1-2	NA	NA	CASSFYSQVSVNYGYTF	TGCGCCAGCAGCTTCTACAGCCAGGTTTCCGTTAACTATGGCTACACCTTC
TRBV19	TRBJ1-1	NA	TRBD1	CASSTRTGANTEAFF	TGTGCCAGTAGTACCCGGACAGGGGCTAACACTGAAGCTTTCTTT
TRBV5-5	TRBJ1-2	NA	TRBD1	CASSLRVGQEPNRGYTF	TGTGCCAGCAGCTTGCGCGTTGGACAGGAGCCTAATCGTGGCTACACCTTC